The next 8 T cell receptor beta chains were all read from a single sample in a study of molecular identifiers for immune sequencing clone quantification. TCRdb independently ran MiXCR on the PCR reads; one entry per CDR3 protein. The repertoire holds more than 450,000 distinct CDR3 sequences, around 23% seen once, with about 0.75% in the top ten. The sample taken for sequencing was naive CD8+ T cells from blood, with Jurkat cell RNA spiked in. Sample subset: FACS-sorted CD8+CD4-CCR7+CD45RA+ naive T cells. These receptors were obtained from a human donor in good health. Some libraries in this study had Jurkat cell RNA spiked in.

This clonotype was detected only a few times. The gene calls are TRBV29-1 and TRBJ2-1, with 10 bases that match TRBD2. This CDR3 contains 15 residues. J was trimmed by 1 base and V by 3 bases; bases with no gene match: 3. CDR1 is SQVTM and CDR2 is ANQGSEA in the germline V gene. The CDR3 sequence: CSVESSGSSYNEQFF. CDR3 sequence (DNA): TGCAGCGTTGAGTCTAGCGGGAGTTCCTACAATGAGCAGTTCTTC.

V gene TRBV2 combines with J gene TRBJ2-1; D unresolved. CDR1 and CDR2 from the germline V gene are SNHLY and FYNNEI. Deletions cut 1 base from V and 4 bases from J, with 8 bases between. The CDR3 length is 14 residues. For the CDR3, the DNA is TGTGCCAGCAGTGAAGGGCCTCAGTACAATGAGCAGTTCTTC. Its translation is CASSEGPQYNEQFF.

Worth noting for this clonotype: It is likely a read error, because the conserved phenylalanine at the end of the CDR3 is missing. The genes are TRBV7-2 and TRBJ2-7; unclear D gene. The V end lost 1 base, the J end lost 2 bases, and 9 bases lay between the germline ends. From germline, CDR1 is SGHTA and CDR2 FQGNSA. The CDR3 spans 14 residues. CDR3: CASSLVSITYEQYL. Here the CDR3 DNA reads TGTGCCAGCAGCTTAGTATCCATTACCTACGAGCAGTACCTC.

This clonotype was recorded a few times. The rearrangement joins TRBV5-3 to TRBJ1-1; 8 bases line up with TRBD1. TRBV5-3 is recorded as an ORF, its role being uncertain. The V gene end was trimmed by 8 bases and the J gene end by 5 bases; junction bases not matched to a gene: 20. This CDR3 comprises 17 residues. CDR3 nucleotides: TGTGCCAGCAGAAACCCCGAAGGCGGACAGGGCCGGACTGAAGCTTTCTTT. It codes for CASRNPEGGQGRTEAFF.

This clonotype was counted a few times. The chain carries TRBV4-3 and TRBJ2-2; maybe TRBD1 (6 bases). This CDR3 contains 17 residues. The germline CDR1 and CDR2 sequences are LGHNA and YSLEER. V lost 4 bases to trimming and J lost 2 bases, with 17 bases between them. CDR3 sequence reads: CASSPRPEGVNTGELFF. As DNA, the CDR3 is TGCGCCAGCAGCCCAAGACCAGAGGGGGTCAACACCGGGGAGCTGTTTTTT.

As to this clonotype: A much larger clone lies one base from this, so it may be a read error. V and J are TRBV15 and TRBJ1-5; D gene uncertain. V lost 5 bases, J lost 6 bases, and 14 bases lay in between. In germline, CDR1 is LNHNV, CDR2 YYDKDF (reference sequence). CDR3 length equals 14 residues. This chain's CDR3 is CATSSPIGTQPQHF. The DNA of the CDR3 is TGTGCCACCAGCTCCCCAATCGGCACTCAGCCCCAGCATTTT.

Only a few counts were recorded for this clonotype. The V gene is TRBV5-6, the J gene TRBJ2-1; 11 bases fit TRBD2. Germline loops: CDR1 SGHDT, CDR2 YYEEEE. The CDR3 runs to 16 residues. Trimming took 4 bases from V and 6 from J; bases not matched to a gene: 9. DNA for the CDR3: TGTGCCAGCAGCGCCGAAACTAGCGGGAGTTCCAATGAGCAGTTCTTC. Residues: CASSAETSGSSNEQFF.

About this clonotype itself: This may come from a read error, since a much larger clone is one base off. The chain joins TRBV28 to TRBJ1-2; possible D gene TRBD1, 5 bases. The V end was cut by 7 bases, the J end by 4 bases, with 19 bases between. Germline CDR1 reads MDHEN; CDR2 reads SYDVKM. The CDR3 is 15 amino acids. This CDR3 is CASIPLLRGAYGYTF. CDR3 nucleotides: TGTGCCAGCATTCCCCTCCTGAGAGGGGCCTATGGCTACACCTTC.